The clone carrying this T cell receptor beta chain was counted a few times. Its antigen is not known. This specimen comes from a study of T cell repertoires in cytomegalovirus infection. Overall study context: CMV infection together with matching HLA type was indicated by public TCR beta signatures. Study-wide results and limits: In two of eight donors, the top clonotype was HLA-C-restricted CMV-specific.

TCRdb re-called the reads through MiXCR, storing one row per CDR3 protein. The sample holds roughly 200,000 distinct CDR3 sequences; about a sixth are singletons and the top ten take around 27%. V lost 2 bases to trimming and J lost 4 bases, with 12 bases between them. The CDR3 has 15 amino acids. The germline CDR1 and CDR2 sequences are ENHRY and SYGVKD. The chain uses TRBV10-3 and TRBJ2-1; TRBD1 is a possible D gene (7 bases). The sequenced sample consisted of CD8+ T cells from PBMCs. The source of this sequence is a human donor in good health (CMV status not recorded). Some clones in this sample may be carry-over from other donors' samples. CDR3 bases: TGTGCCATCAGTGAGGGCAGGGGGAGGTACAATGAGCAGTTCTTC. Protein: CAISEGRGRYNEQFF.